This T cell receptor beta chain was obtained from a study of OX40 agonist ivuxolimab in advanced cancers. Study-wide context: Patients enrolled in dose escalation were diagnosed with hepatocellular carcinoma, melanoma, renal cell or head and neck cancer. Participants averaged approximately 65 years of age (range about 23 to 80) and were roughly 80% male. Three patients responded partially, comprising one with hepatocellular carcinoma and two with cutaneous melanoma.

On this clone itself: No antigen is known for it.

Clones were read by immunoSEQ multiplex PCR, and TCRdb kept only the in-frame ones, dropping some. The profile shows around 67,000 clones, 91% of them singletons. V trimming: 0 bases; J trimming: 2 bases; junction bases outside the gene matches: 2. The germline V gene encodes CDR1 SGHNT and CDR2 YYREEE (reference sequence). The CDR3 has 14 residues. Broader study findings: Clonal expansion in partial responders at 0.1-3.0 mg/kg ranked among the lowest.

The sequence came from an adult with an advanced solid tumor such as melanoma, head and neck, liver or kidney cancer. V usage is TRBV5-4 and J usage is TRBJ2-7, with 7 bases lining up with TRBD2. Sequenced material: CD4+ or CD8+ T cells sorted from blood, taken in a trial of the OX40 agonist ivuxolimab. Written as DNA, the CDR3 is TGTGCCAGCAGCTTGGTAGCGGGCCCCTACGAGCAGTACTTC. It is translated as CASSLVAGPYEQYF.